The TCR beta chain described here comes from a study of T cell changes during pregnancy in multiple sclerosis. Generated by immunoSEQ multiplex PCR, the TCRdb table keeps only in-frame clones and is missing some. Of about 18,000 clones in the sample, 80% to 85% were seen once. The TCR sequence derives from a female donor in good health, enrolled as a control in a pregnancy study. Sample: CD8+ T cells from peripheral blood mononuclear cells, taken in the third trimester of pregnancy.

The CDR3 sequence: CASSEPGLAAYNEQFF. In DNA, the CDR3 is TGTGCCAGCAGTGAACCGGGACTAGCAGCCTACAATGAGCAGTTCTTC. The chain couples TRBV6-1 to TRBJ2-1, with 9 positions matching TRBD2. CDR1 MNHNS and CDR2 SASEGT come from the germline V gene. The trim removed 2 bases at V and 2 bases at J, leaving 4 bases unmatched. The CDR3 sequence is 16 residues long.